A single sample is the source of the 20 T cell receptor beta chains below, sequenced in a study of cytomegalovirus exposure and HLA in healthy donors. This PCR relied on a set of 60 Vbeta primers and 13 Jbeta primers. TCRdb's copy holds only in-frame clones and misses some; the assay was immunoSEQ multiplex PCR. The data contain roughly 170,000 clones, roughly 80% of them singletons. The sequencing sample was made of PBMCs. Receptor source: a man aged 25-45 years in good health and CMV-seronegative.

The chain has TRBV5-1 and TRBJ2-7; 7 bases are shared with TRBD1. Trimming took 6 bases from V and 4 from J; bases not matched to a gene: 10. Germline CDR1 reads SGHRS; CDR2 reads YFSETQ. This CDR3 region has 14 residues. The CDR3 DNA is TGCGCCAGCAAGATCGGGACAGATATATACGAGCAGTACTTC. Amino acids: CASKIGTDIYEQYF.

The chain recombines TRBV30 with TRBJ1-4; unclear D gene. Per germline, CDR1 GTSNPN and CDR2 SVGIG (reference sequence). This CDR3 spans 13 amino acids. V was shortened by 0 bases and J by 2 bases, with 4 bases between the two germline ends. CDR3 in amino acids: CAWSVQTNEKLFF. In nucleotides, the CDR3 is TGTGCCTGGAGTGTACAGACTAATGAAAAACTGTTTTTT.

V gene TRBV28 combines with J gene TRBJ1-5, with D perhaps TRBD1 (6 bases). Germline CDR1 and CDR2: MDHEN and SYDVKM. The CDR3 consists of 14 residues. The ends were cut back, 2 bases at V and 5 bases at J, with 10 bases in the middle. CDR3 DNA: TGTGCCAGCAGTTTAACAGGGTTGGATCAGCCCCAGCATTTT. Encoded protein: CASSLTGLDQPQHF. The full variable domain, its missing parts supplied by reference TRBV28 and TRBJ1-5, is DVKVTQSSRYLVKRTGEKVFLECVQDMDHENMFWYRQDPGLGLRLIYFSYDVKMKEKGDIPEGYSVSREKKERFSLILESASTNQTSMYLCASSLTGLDQPQHFGDGTRLSIL.

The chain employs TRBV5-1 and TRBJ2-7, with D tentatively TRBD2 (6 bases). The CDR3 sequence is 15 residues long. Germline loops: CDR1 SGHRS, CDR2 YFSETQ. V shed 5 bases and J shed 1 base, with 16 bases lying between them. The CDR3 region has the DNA TGCGCCAGCAGTATGGGAACTAGCCCGTCCTACGAGCAGTACTTC. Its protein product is CASSMGTSPSYEQYF. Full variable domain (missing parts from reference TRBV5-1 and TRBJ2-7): KAGVTQTPRYLIKTRGQQVTLSCSPISGHRSVSWYQQTPGQGLQFLFEYFSETQRNKGNFPGRFSGRQFSNSRSEMNVSTLELGDSALYLCASSMGTSPSYEQYFGPGTRLTVT.

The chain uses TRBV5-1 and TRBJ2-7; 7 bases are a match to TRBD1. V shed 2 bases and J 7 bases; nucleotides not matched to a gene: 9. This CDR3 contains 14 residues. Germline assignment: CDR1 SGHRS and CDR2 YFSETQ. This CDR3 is CASSFSGGSGEQYF. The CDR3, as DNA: TGCGCCAGCAGCTTCTCAGGGGGTTCAGGGGAGCAGTACTTC.

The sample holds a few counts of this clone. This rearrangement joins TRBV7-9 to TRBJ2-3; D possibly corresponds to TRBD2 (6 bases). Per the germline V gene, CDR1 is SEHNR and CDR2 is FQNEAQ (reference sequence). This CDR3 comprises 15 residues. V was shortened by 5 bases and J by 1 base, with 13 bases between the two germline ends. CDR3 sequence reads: CASSQGIAGTDTQYF. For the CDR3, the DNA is TGTGCCAGCAGCCAGGGAATAGCGGGCACAGATACGCAGTATTTT.

The CDR3 bases are TGTGCCAGTAGTATAGATCTCGGGACAGGCTACGAGCAGTACTTC. This sequence encodes CASSIDLGTGYEQYF. V gene TRBV19 combines with J gene TRBJ2-7; 8 bases agree with TRBD1. The V segment lost 0 bases and the J segment 3 bases; nucleotides outside the gene matches: 4. The CDR3 is 15 residues long. CDR1 and CDR2 from the germline V gene are LNHDA and SQIVND (reference sequence).

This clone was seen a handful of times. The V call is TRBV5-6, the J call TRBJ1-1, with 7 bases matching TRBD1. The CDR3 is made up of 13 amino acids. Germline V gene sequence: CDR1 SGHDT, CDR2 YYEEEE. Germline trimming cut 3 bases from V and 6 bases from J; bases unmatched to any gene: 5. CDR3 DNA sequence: TGTGCCAGCAGCTGGCGACAGGGTTCTGAAGCTTTCTTT. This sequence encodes CASSWRQGSEAFF.

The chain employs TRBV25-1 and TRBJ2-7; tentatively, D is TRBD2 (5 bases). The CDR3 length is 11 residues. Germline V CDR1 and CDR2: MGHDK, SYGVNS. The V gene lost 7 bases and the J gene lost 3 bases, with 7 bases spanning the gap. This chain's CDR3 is CASTEGYEQYF. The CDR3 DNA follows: TGTGCCAGCACCGAGGGCTACGAGCAGTACTTC.

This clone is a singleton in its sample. This chain's CDR3 is CASSPTSWGVHEQYF. CDR3 bases: TGTGCCAGCAGCCCCACCTCGTGGGGGGTGCACGAGCAGTACTTC. This chain uses TRBV7-2 with TRBJ2-7; D is possibly TRBD2 (6 bases). The CDR3 totals 15 residues. Germline-derived CDR1 and CDR2 are SGHTA and FQGNSA. Trimming stripped 5 bases from V and 5 bases from J, with 19 bases between. Complete variable domain (other parts from reference TRBV7-2 and TRBJ2-7): GAGVSQSPSNKVTEKGKDVELRCDPISGHTALYWYRQSLGQGLEFLIYFQGNSAPDKSGLPSDRFSAERTGGSVSTLTIQRTQQEDSAVYLCASSPTSWGVHEQYFGPGTRLTVT.

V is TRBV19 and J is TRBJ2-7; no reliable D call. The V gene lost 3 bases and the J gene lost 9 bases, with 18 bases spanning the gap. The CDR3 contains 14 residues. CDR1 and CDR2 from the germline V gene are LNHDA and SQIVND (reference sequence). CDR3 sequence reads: CASSISGAPTVQYF. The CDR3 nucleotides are TGTGCCAGTAGTATTTCTGGAGCGCCCACGGTGCAGTACTTC.

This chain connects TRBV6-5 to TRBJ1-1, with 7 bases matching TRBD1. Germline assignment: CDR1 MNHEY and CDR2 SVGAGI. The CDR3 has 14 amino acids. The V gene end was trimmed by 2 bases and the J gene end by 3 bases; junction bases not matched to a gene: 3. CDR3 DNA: TGTGCCAGCAGTTACGACAGGGCGGACACTGAAGCTTTCTTT. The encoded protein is CASSYDRADTEAFF.

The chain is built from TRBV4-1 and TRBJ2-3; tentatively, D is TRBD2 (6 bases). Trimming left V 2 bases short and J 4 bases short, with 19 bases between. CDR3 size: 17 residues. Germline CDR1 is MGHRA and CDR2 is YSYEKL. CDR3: CASSQRAPSVPPDTQYF. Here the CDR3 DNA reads TGCGCCAGCAGCCAACGGGCCCCTAGCGTTCCCCCAGATACGCAGTATTTT.

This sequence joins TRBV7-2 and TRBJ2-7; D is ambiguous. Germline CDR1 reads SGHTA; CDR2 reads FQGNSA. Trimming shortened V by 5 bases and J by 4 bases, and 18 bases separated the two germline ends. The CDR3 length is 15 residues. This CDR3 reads CASSDLGGSLYEQYF. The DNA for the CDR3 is TGTGCCAGCAGCGATCTCGGCGGAAGTCTTTACGAGCAGTACTTC. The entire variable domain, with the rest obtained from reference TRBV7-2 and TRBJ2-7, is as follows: GAGVSQSPSNKVTEKGKDVELRCDPISGHTALYWYRQSLGQGLEFLIYFQGNSAPDKSGLPSDRFSAERTGGSVSTLTIQRTQQEDSAVYLCASSDLGGSLYEQYFGPGTRLTVT.

In DNA form, the CDR3 reads TGTGCCAGCAGCTTAACTCCGGGGGGCACAGATACGCAGTATTTT. It is translated as CASSLTPGGTDTQYF. The chain links TRBV7-3 to TRBJ2-3, with D perhaps TRBD2 (6 bases). V was shortened by 0 bases and J by 1 base, with 8 bases between the two germline ends. CDR3 length equals 15 residues. The germline V gene has CDR1 SGHTA and CDR2 FQGTGA.

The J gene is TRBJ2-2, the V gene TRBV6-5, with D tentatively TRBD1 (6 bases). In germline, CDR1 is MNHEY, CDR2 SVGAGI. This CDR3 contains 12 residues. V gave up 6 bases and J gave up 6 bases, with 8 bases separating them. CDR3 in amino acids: CASRPGAGELFF. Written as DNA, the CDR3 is TGTGCCAGCAGGCCAGGGGCCGGGGAGCTGTTTTTT.

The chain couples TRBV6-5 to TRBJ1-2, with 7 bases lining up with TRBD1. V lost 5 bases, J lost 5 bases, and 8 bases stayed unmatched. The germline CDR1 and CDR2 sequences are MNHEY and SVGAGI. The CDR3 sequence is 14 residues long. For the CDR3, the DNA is TGTGCCAGCAGTCTAGGGGGCTTGGGTTATGGCTACACCTTC. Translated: CASSLGGLGYGYTF.

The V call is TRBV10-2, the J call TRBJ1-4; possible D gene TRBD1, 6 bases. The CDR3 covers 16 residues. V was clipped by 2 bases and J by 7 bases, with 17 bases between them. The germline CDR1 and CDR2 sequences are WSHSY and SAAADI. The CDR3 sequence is CASSERSGTYTEKLFF. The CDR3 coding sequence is TGCGCCAGCAGTGAGAGATCCGGGACATATACTGAAAAACTGTTTTTT.

CDR3 residues: CASSPPGQSFYGYTF. The DNA for the CDR3 is TGTGCCAGCAGCCCCCCGGGACAGAGCTTCTATGGCTACACCTTC. V gene TRBV9 combines with J gene TRBJ1-2; 7 bases line up with TRBD1. The CDR3 runs to 15 residues. Trimming removed 4 bases from V and 4 bases from J; junction bases left unmatched: 10. Germline CDR1 and CDR2: SGDLS and YYNGEE.

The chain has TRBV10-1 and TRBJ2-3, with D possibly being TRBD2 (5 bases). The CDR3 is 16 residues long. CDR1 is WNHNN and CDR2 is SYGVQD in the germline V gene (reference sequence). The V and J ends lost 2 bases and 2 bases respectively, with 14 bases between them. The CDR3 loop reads CASSERGAEFTDTQYF. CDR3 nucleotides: TGCGCCAGCAGTGAGAGAGGAGCGGAGTTCACAGATACGCAGTATTTT.